Listed below are T cell receptor beta chains from one sample, sequenced in a study of technical replicates of blood from a few donors. Produced via immunoSEQ multiplex PCR; TCRdb's table is partial and in-frame only. Altogether about 100,000 clones are present, 95% to 96% being singletons, with the ten largest covering 0.21%. Sequencing used T cells isolated from PBMCs. The receptors here all came from a human donor in good health. The CDR3 runs from the conserved cysteine through the conserved F or W. D genes are given only for firm matches. Clone sizes are given selectively: once, few, many, or a class where the clone is expanded.

v_call: TRBV28; clone_size: -; j_call: TRBJ2-1; d_call: TRBD2; cdr3_aa: CASSFSGRAYNEQFF; cdr3_nt: TGTGCCAGCAGTTTTAGCGGGAGGGCCTACAATGAGCAGTTCTTC
v_call: TRBV4-1; clone_size: -; j_call: TRBJ2-1; d_call: TRBD2; cdr3_aa: CASRSGLAGGITYNEQFF; cdr3_nt: TGCGCCAGCAGGTCGGGACTAGCGGGGGGGATTACCTACAATGAGCAGTTCTTC
v_call: TRBV18; clone_size: -; j_call: TRBJ2-7; d_call: TRBD1; cdr3_aa: CASSPGQREYEQYF; cdr3_nt: TGTGCCAGCTCACCGGGACAGAGAGAGTACGAGCAGTACTTC
v_call: TRBV5-4; clone_size: -; j_call: TRBJ1-2; d_call: -; cdr3_aa: CASSLDRGQEGYTF; cdr3_nt: TGTGCCAGCAGCCTGGATCGGGGTCAGGAAGGCTACACCTTC
v_call: TRBV9; clone_size: -; j_call: TRBJ2-5; d_call: TRBD2; cdr3_aa: CASSGLSGGAGETQYF; cdr3_nt: TGTGCCAGCAGCGGGCTAAGCGGGGGGGCCGGGGAGACCCAGTACTTC
v_call: TRBV12-5; clone_size: once; j_call: TRBJ2-1; d_call: TRBD2; cdr3_aa: CASGLVAGGLYNEQFF; cdr3_nt: TGTGCTAGTGGTTTGGTAGCGGGGGGGTTATACAATGAGCAGTTCTTC
v_call: TRBV7-8; clone_size: -; j_call: TRBJ2-2; d_call: -; cdr3_aa: CASSATRNTGELFF; cdr3_nt: TGTGCCAGCAGCGCAACTAGGAACACCGGGGAGCTGTTTTTT
v_call: TRBV5-4; clone_size: -; j_call: TRBJ1-1; d_call: TRBD1; cdr3_aa: CASSLANRGDTEAFF; cdr3_nt: TGTGCCAGCAGCTTGGCGAACAGGGGGGACACTGAAGCTTTCTTT
v_call: TRBV5-1; clone_size: -; j_call: TRBJ2-2; d_call: -; cdr3_aa: CASSLGSTGELFF; cdr3_nt: TGCGCCAGCAGCTTGGGCAGCACCGGGGAGCTGTTTTTT
v_call: TRBV5-6; clone_size: once; j_call: TRBJ1-2; d_call: -; cdr3_aa: CASSLTRWSNYGYTF; cdr3_nt: TGTGCCAGCAGCCTGACACGGTGGTCTAACTATGGCTACACCTTC
v_call: TRBV27; clone_size: -; j_call: TRBJ1-4; d_call: -; cdr3_aa: CASGLLSEKLFF; cdr3_nt: TGTGCCAGCGGCTTATTGAGTGAAAAACTGTTTTTT
v_call: TRBV6-5; clone_size: -; j_call: TRBJ2-1; d_call: -; cdr3_aa: CASSYEGSYNEQFF; cdr3_nt: TGTGCCAGCAGTTACGAGGGTTCCTACAATGAGCAGTTCTTC
v_call: TRBV4-1; clone_size: -; j_call: TRBJ2-3; d_call: TRBD1; cdr3_aa: CASSQDSGTGGARQYF; cdr3_nt: TGCGCCAGCAGCCAAGACTCCGGGACAGGGGGCGCAAGGCAGTATTTT
v_call: TRBV15; clone_size: -; j_call: TRBJ2-5; d_call: -; cdr3_aa: CATRGSGAVWSQYF; cdr3_nt: TGTGCCACCAGGGGTAGCGGAGCGGTTTGGTCCCAGTACTTC
v_call: TRBV5-4; clone_size: -; j_call: TRBJ2-1; d_call: TRBD2; cdr3_aa: CASSLVAGGDNEQFF; cdr3_nt: TGTGCCAGCAGCTTGGTAGCGGGAGGGGACAATGAGCAGTTCTTC
v_call: TRBV5-1; clone_size: -; j_call: TRBJ2-3; d_call: TRBD2; cdr3_aa: CASSPGLAGANTQYF; cdr3_nt: TGCGCCAGCAGCCCAGGACTAGCGGGGGCGAATACGCAGTATTTT
v_call: TRBV9; clone_size: -; j_call: TRBJ2-1; d_call: -; cdr3_aa: CASSVGGRTDNEQFF; cdr3_nt: TGTGCCAGCAGCGTAGGTGGGCGGACTGACAATGAGCAGTTCTTC
v_call: TRBV14; clone_size: -; j_call: TRBJ2-7; d_call: -; cdr3_aa: CASSQFVPPEQYF; cdr3_nt: TGTGCCAGCAGCCAATTCGTCCCCCCCGAGCAGTACTTC
v_call: TRBV4-1; clone_size: once; j_call: TRBJ2-7; d_call: -; cdr3_aa: CASSQDGTVFSYEQYF; cdr3_nt: TGCGCCAGCAGCCAAGATGGCACAGTGTTCTCCTACGAGCAGTACTTC
v_call: TRBV28; clone_size: -; j_call: TRBJ2-5; d_call: -; cdr3_aa: CASSLSGELETQYF; cdr3_nt: TGTGCCAGCAGTTTATCGGGGGAGCTAGAGACCCAGTACTTC
v_call: TRBV5-1; clone_size: once; j_call: TRBJ2-7; d_call: -; cdr3_aa: CASSFSQGRDYEQYF; cdr3_nt: TGCGCCAGCAGCTTTAGTCAGGGGAGGGATTACGAGCAGTACTTC
v_call: TRBV6-1; clone_size: -; j_call: TRBJ1-2; d_call: -; cdr3_aa: CASTLGGVGGLSF; cdr3_nt: TGTGCCAGCACCCTAGGAGGGGTAGGAGGATTGAGCTTC
v_call: TRBV6-1; clone_size: -; j_call: TRBJ1-2; d_call: TRBD1; cdr3_aa: CASSEAGQGAGGYTF; cdr3_nt: TGTGCCAGCAGTGAAGCGGGGCAGGGGGCGGGAGGCTACACCTTC
v_call: TRBV5-4; clone_size: -; j_call: TRBJ2-1; d_call: TRBD2; cdr3_aa: CASRQRTSGGNEQFF; cdr3_nt: TGTGCCAGCAGGCAGCGGACTAGCGGGGGTAATGAGCAGTTCTTC
v_call: TRBV11-3; clone_size: -; j_call: TRBJ2-7; d_call: -; cdr3_aa: CASSLRGYEQYF; cdr3_nt: TGTGCCAGCAGCTTACGGGGGTACGAGCAGTACTTC
v_call: TRBV29-1; clone_size: -; j_call: TRBJ2-7; d_call: TRBD1; cdr3_aa: CSVSSGTGPYEQYF; cdr3_nt: TGCAGCGTTTCTTCAGGGACAGGTCCCTACGAGCAGTACTTC
v_call: TRBV5-6; clone_size: -; j_call: TRBJ1-1; d_call: TRBD1; cdr3_aa: CASSPTGLNTEAFF; cdr3_nt: TGTGCCAGCAGCCCGACAGGGCTCAACACTGAAGCTTTCTTT
v_call: TRBV21-1; clone_size: -; j_call: TRBJ2-7; d_call: -; cdr3_aa: CATLTGVMGKSEQYF; cdr3_nt: TGTGCCACCCTGACAGGGGTAATGGGTAAGAGCGAGCAGTACTTC
v_call: TRBV11-1; clone_size: -; j_call: TRBJ2-7; d_call: -; cdr3_aa: CASSVQGGSYEQYF; cdr3_nt: TGTGCCAGCAGCGTACAGGGGGGGTCCTACGAGCAGTACTTC
v_call: TRBV7-9; clone_size: -; j_call: TRBJ2-1; d_call: -; cdr3_aa: CASRQGQNSYNEQFF; cdr3_nt: TGTGCCAGCAGACAAGGACAGAACTCCTACAATGAGCAGTTCTTC
v_call: TRBV5-1; clone_size: -; j_call: TRBJ2-3; d_call: -; cdr3_aa: CANSLAGNTDTQYF; cdr3_nt: TGCGCCAACAGCTTAGCAGGCAACACAGATACGCAGTATTTT